This entry features one TCR beta chain sequence. The sample belongs to a study of shared clonotypes between healthy human individuals. The method was immunoSEQ multiplex PCR; TCRdb's version includes in-frame clones alone and lacks a portion of them. The sample yields more than 2,000,000 clones, more than 90% seen once. CDR1 and CDR2 (germline): WNHNN, SYGVQD (reference sequence). Trimming removed 4 bases from V and 0 bases from J, with 10 bases in between. The CDR3 extends over 15 amino acids. The gene calls are TRBV10-1 and TRBJ2-1; D is perhaps TRBD1 (6 bases). The TCR was taken from a man younger than 35 in good health. The sample consisted of naive CD4+ T cells sorted from blood. Subset denoted: CD45RA+ positively selected. The CDR3 loop is CASSGDKNSYNEQFF. DNA of the CDR3: TGCGCCAGCAGTGGGGACAAAAACTCCTACAATGAGCAGTTCTTC.